These T cell receptor beta chains were read from a single sample in a study of human T cells and chemical hapten exposure. Via MiXCR, TCRdb re-called the RACE reads, giving one row per CDR3 protein. The sample lists more than 80,000 distinct CDR3 sequences, less than 14% occurring once. Specimen: whole blood, collected in connection with sensitization to the hapten diphenylcyclopropenone (DPC). These receptors originate from a woman between 45 and 60 years old with alopecia areata. Some clones in this sample may be carry-over from other donors' samples. Both conserved end residues are part of each CDR3. The order of the fields is clone size, J gene, V gene, D gene, CDR3 protein, CDR3 DNA. D genes are given only for firm matches. Clone size is stated in some rows and not others, as once, few, many or a class when expanded.

few TRBJ2-7 TRBV20-1 TRBD2 CSASILAGVSYEQYF TGCAGTGCTTCCATACTAGCGGGAGTTTCCTACGAGCAGTACTTC
- TRBJ2-1 TRBV7-8 - CASSLPGLDEQFF TGTGCCAGCAGCTTACCGGGGTTGGATGAGCAGTTCTTC
many TRBJ2-2 TRBV21-1 - CASSKRSVYTGELFF TGTGCCAGCAGCAAAAGGAGCGTTTACACCGGGGAGCTGTTTTTT
few TRBJ2-3 TRBV29-1 TRBD2 CSVGLAGVPDTQYF TGCAGCGTTGGACTAGCGGGAGTCCCAGATACGCAGTATTTT
- TRBJ2-1 TRBV7-2 TRBD2 CASSLVVTGGHNEQFF TGTGCCAGCAGCTTAGTCGTGACGGGAGGCCACAATGAGCAGTTCTTC
few TRBJ2-2 TRBV18 TRBD2 CASSPRGGRAVGELFF TGTGCCAGCTCACCGCGAGGAGGGAGGGCCGTCGGGGAGCTGTTTTTT
- TRBJ2-5 TRBV29-1 - CSVAGPETQYF TGCAGCGTCGCAGGTCCAGAGACCCAGTACTTC
many TRBJ2-3 TRBV7-2 TRBD2 CASCSASGSTDTQYF TGTGCCAGCTGCTCGGCTAGCGGGAGCACAGATACGCAGTATTTT
few TRBJ2-5 TRBV5-1 TRBD1 CASSTGDRALQETQYF TGCGCCAGCAGCACCGGGGACAGGGCCCTCCAAGAGACCCAGTACTTC
few TRBJ2-1 TRBV19 - CASRKRGERVIDEQFF TGTGCCAGTCGAAAAAGGGGGGAGAGGGTAATTGATGAGCAGTTCTTC
many TRBJ2-5 TRBV6-2/TRBV6-3 - CASRPAAGETQYF TGTGCCAGCAGACCAGCAGCGGGAGAGACCCAGTACTTC
few TRBJ2-1 TRBV29-1 - CSVPREGGVYLNEQFF TGCAGCGTTCCCCGGGAAGGGGGAGTCTACCTCAATGAGCAGTTCTTC
few TRBJ1-1 TRBV5-5 TRBD1 CASSGYGTANTEAFF TGTGCCAGCAGCGGATACGGGACAGCGAACACTGAAGCTTTCTTT
many TRBJ2-1 TRBV30 TRBD2 CAWRLAGVYNEQFF TGTGCCTGGAGACTAGCGGGTGTTTACAATGAGCAGTTCTTC
- TRBJ2-2 TRBV20-1 - CSADSGAAGELFF TGCAGTGCTGACTCAGGGGCGGCCGGGGAGCTGTTTTTT
few TRBJ1-2 TRBV7-9 - CASSSGTTYYGYTF TGTGCCAGCAGCTCCGGGACGACTTACTATGGCTACACCTTC
many TRBJ2-7 TRBV6-2/TRBV6-3 TRBD2 CASREAGVGIEQYF TGTGCCAGCAGAGAAGCGGGAGTTGGTATAGAGCAGTACTTC
many TRBJ2-4 TRBV20-1 - CSARALGADYIKNIQYF TGCAGTGCTAGAGCTCTTGGAGCAGACTACATCAAAAACATTCAGTACTTC
- TRBJ2-2 TRBV7-3 - CASSLMGDPNTGELFF TGTGCCAGCAGCTTAATGGGGGACCCGAACACCGGGGAGCTGTTTTTT
many TRBJ1-2 TRBV6-1 - CASSEGPGANYGYTF TGTGCCAGCAGTGAAGGGCCAGGGGCTAACTATGGCTACACCTTC
- TRBJ2-5 TRBV12-3/TRBV12-4 - CASSFSAGETQYF TGTGCCAGCAGTTTCTCGGCGGGAGAGACCCAGTACTTC
many TRBJ2-2 TRBV12-5 TRBD2 CASGLASGGRTGELFF TGTGCTAGTGGTTTGGCCTCTGGCGGGAGGACCGGGGAGCTGTTTTTT
- TRBJ1-1 TRBV30 - CAWSVGSSLNWAFF TGTGCCTGGAGTGTGGGGAGTTCCCTTAATTGGGCTTTCTTT
many TRBJ2-7 TRBV7-9 - CASRPSGASGEQYF TGTGCCAGCAGACCCTCAGGGGCCTCCGGAGAGCAGTACTTC
many TRBJ2-5 TRBV24-1 - CATSDDDRTARGKTQYF TGTGCCACCAGTGATGACGATAGGACGGCCCGGGGGAAGACCCAGTACTTC